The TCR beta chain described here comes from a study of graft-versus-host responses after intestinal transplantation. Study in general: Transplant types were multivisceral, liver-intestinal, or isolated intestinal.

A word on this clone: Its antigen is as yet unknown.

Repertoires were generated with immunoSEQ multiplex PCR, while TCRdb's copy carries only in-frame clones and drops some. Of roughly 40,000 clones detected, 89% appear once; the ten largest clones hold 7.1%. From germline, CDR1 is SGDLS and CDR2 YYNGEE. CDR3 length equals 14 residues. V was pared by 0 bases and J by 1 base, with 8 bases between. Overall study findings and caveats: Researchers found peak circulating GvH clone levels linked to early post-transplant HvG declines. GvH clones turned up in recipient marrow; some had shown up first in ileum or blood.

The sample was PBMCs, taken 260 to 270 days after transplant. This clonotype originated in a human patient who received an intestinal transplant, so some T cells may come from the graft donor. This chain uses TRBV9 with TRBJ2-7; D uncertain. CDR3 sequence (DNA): TGTGCCAGCAGCGTAGGGGAAGTTTCCTACGAGCAGTACTTC. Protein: CASSVGEVSYEQYF.